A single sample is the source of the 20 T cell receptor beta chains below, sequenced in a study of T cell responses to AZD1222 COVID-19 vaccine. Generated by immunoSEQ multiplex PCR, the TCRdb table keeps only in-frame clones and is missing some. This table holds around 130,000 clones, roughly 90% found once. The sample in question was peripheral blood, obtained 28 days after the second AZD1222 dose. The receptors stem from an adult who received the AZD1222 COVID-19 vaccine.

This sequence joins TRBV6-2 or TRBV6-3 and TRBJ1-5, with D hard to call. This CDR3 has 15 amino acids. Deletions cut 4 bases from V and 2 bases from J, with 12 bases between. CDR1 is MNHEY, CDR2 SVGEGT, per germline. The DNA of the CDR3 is TGTGCCAGCAGTTTATGGGGTAATGGCAATCAGCCCCAGCATTTT. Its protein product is CASSLWGNGNQPQHF.

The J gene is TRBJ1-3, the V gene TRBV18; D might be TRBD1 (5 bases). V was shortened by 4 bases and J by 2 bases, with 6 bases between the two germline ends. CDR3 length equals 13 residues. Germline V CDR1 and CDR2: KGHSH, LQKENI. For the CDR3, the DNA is TGTGCCAGCTCACGAGGGGCTGGAAACACCATATATTTT. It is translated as CASSRGAGNTIYF.

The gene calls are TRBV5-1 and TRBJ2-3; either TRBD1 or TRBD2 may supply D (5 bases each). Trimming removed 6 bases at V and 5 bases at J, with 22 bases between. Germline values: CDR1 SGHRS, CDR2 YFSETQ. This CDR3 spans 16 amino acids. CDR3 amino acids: CASTDGAGSNLDTQYF. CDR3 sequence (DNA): TGCGCCAGCACCGACGGGGCAGGTTCAAATTTAGATACGCAGTATTTT.

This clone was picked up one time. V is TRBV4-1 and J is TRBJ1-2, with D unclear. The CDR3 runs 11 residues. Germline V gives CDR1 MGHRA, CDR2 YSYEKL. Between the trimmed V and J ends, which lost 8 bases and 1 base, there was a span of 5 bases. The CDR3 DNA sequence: TGCGCCAGCGCCAGTAACTATGGCTACACCTTC. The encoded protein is CASASNYGYTF.

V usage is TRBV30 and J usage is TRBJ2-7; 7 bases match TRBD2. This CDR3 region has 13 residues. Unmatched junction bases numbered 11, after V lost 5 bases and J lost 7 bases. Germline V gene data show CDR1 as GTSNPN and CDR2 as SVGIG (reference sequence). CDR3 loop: CAWGLSGASEQYF. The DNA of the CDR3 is TGTGCCTGGGGCCTCAGCGGGGCCAGTGAGCAGTACTTC.

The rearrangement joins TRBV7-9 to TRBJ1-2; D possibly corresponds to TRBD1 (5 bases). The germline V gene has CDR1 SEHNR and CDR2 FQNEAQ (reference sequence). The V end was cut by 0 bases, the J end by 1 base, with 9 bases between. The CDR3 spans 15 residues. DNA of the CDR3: TGTGCCAGCAGCTTAGCGGAGGGGAGTAACTATGGCTACACCTTC. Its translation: CASSLAEGSNYGYTF.

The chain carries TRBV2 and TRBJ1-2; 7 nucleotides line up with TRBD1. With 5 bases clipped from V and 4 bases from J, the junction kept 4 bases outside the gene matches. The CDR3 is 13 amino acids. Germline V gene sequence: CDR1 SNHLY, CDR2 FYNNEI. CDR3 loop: CASSRQGAYGYTF. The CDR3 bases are TGTGCCAGCAGTCGACAGGGAGCCTATGGCTACACCTTC. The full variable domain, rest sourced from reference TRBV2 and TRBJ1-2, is EPEVTQTPSHQVTQMGQEVILRCVPISNHLYFYWYRQILGQKVEFLVSFYNNEISEKSEIFDDQFSVERPDGSNFTLKIRSTKLEDSAMYFCASSRQGAYGYTFGSGTRLTVV.

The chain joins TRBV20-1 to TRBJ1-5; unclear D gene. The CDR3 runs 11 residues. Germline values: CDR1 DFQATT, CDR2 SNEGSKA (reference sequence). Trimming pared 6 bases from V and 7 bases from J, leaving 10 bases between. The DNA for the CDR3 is TGCAGTGCCCTTCAGTGGCAGCCCCAGCATTTT. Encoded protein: CSALQWQPQHF.

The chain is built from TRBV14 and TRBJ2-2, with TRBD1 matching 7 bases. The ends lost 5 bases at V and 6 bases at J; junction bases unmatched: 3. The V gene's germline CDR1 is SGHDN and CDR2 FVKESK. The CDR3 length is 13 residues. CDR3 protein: CASSYQGAGELFF. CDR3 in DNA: TGTGCCAGCAGCTACCAGGGGGCCGGGGAGCTGTTTTTT.

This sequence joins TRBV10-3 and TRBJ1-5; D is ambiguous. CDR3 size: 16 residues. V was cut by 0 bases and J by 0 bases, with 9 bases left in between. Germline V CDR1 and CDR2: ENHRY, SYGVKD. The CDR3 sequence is CAISESPRASNQPQHF. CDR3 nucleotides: TGTGCCATCAGTGAGTCGCCCCGGGCTAGCAATCAGCCCCAGCATTTT.

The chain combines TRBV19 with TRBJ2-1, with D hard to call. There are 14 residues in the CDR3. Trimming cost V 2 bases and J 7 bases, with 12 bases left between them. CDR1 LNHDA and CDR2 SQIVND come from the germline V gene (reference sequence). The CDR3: CASSIMASLNEQFF. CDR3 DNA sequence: TGTGCCAGTAGTATAATGGCCAGCTTGAATGAGCAGTTCTTC. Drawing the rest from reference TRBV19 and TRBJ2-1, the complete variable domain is DGGITQSPKYLFRKEGQNVTLSCEQNLNHDAMYWYRQDPGQGLRLIYYSQIVNDFQKGDIAEGYSVSREKKESFPLTVTSAQKNPTAFYLCASSIMASLNEQFFGPGTRLTVL.

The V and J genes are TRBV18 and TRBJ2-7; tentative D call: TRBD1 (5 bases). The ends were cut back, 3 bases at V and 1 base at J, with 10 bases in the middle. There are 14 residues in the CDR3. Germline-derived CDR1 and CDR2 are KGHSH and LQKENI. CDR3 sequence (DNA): TGTGCCAGCTCACCGGGGCTCCTATCCTACGAGCAGTACTTC. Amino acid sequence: CASSPGLLSYEQYF.

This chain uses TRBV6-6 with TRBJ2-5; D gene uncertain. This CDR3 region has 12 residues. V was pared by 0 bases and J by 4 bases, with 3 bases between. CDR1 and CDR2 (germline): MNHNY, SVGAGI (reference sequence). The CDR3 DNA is TGTGCCAGCAGTTACTCAAGAGAGACCCAGTACTTC. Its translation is CASSYSRETQYF.

CDR3 DNA: TGTGCCAGCAGCGTCCTCAGGGAGGTCAATGGCTACACCTTC. This sequence encodes CASSVLREVNGYTF. The V gene is TRBV9, the J gene TRBJ1-2; a weak D match, TRBD1 (5 bases). Germline V lookup: CDR1 SGDLS, CDR2 YYNGEE. The CDR3 length is 14 residues. V was clipped by 2 bases and J by 6 bases, with 14 bases between them.

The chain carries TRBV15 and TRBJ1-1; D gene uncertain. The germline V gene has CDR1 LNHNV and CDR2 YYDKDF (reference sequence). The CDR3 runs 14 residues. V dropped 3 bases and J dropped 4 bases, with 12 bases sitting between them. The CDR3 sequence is CATSRGYIRTEAFF. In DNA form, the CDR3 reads TGTGCCACCAGCAGGGGATATATCCGCACTGAAGCTTTCTTT.

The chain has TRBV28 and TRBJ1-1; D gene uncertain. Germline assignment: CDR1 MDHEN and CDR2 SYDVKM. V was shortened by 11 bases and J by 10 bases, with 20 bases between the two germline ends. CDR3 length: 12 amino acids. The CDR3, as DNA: TGTGCCGCAAACCTACACGGCTTCGGAGCTTTCTTT. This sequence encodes CAANLHGFGAFF.

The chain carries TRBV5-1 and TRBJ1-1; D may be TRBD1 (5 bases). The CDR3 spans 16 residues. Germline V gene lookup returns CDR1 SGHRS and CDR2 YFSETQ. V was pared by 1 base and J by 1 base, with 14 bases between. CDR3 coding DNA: TGCGCCAGCAGCTTGACCGGGGGACCAACGAACACTGAAGCTTTCTTT. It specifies CASSLTGGPTNTEAFF.

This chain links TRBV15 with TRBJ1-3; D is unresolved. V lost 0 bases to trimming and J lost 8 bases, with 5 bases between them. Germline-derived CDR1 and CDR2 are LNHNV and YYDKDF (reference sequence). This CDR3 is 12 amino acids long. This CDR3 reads CATSRELDTIYF. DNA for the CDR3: TGTGCCACCAGCAGAGAATTGGACACCATATATTTT.

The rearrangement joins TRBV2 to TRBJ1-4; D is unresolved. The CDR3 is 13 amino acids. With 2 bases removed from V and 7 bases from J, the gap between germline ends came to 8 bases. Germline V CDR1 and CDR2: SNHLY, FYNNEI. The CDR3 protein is CASSEQWGEKLFF. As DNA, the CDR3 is TGTGCCAGCAGTGAACAGTGGGGTGAAAAACTGTTTTTT.

CDR3 protein: CASSDPGELFF. As DNA, the CDR3 is TGTGCCAGCAGCGACCCCGGGGAGCTGTTTTTT. The chain joins TRBV9 to TRBJ2-2; the D is unclear. CDR1 and CDR2 (germline): SGDLS, YYNGEE. Trimming cost V 3 bases and J 6 bases, with 3 bases left between them. This CDR3 spans 11 amino acids.